This is a list of T cell receptor beta chains from one sample in a study of radiation and T cells in renal cell carcinoma. TCRdb's table, derived via immunoSEQ multiplex PCR, lists solely in-frame clones and lacks some. Of roughly 20,000 clones in the sample, roughly 64% were seen once. Sequencing used tumor tissue, obtained from a patient whose treatment included radiotherapy and nephrectomy. All receptors derive from a woman in her 70s with renal cell carcinoma. CDR3s include the opening cysteine and the closing phenylalanine or tryptophan. A D gene is named only where the DNA matches it firmly. Some rows mark clone size as missing; the rest say once, few, many or name a class of expanded clone.

V	D	J	size	CDR3	DNA
TRBV7-2	TRBD2	TRBJ2-1	-	CASSSQIAGRNEQFF	TGTGCCAGCAGCAGTCAAATAGCGGGGAGGAATGAGCAGTTCTTC
TRBV4-1	-	TRBJ2-5	-	CASSQDRTQGEETQYF	TGCGCCAGCAGCCAAGATCGTACCCAAGGGGAAGAGACCCAGTACTTC
TRBV6-5	TRBD1	TRBJ1-6	-	CASSLGTDPSPLHF	TGTGCCAGCAGTTTAGGGACAGATCCTTCACCCCTCCACTTT
TRBV14	TRBD1	TRBJ2-1	-	CASSQGTGWDEQFF	TGTGCCAGCAGCCAAGGGACAGGGTGGGATGAGCAGTTCTTC
TRBV5-5	-	TRBJ1-5	few	CASRRGSNQPQHF	TGTGCCAGCAGAAGAGGGAGCAATCAGCCCCAGCATTTT
TRBV27	-	TRBJ2-1	-	CASSGGMDGYNEQFF	TGTGCCAGCAGTGGGGGCATGGACGGGTACAATGAGCAGTTCTTC
TRBV7-9	TRBD2	TRBJ2-1	few	CASSLPRGGAYNEQFF	TGTGCCAGCAGCCTCCCACGGGGGGGCGCCTACAATGAGCAGTTCTTC
TRBV7-8	-	TRBJ1-5	-	CASSLAGVDNQPQHF	TGTGCCAGCAGCTTAGCGGGGGTAGACAATCAGCCCCAGCATTTT
TRBV6-5	-	TRBJ1-3	-	CASSYSQFSGNTIYF	TGTGCCAGCAGTTACTCTCAGTTCTCTGGAAACACCATATATTTT
TRBV2	TRBD1	TRBJ1-5	few	CASSPPGQGARQPQHF	TGTGCCAGCAGTCCTCCGGGACAGGGGGCGAGGCAGCCCCAGCATTTT
TRBV19	TRBD1	TRBJ1-1	medium-sized	CASSLTKGTARVTEAFF	TGTGCCAGTAGTCTGACAAAAGGGACAGCGAGGGTCACTGAAGCTTTCTTT
TRBV6-1	-	TRBJ2-2	-	CASSGQYTGELFF	TGTGCCAGCAGCGGACAGTACACCGGGGAGCTGTTTTTT
TRBV7-2	-	TRBJ2-5	-	CASSLGGARETQYF	TGTGCCAGCAGCTTAGGGGGGGCGCGGGAGACCCAGTACTTC
TRBV9	TRBD1	TRBJ1-2	-	CASSEGTGGVYGYTF	TGTGCCAGCAGCGAGGGGACAGGGGGCGTCTATGGCTACACCTTC
TRBV6-4	-	TRBJ2-1	-	CASSDSGDSYNEQFF	TGTGCCAGCAGTGACTCAGGTGACTCCTACAATGAGCAGTTCTTC
TRBV7-3	-	TRBJ1-1	few	CASSVGDNTEAFF	TGTGCCAGCAGCGTGGGGGACAACACTGAAGCTTTCTTT
TRBV11-3	-	TRBJ2-1	few	CASSFGPASEQFF	TGTGCCAGCAGCTTCGGGCCGGCCAGTGAGCAGTTCTTC
TRBV6-1	-	TRBJ2-7	once	CASSTGPYEQYF	TGTGCCAGCAGCACGGGCCCCTACGAGCAGTACTTC
TRBV30	-	TRBJ2-1	-	CAWSAPGTTHEQFF	TGTGCCTGGAGTGCTCCCGGGACAACACATGAGCAGTTCTTC
TRBV6-6	TRBD1	TRBJ2-7	-	CASSKLDRGYEQYF	TGTGCCAGCAGCAAACTAGACAGGGGGTACGAGCAGTACTTC